Below are 29 T cell receptor beta chains sequenced from a single sample in a study of T-cell reconstitution after alpha-beta-depleted transplantation in children. TCRbeta library construction was performed incorporating unique molecular identifiers. TCRdb fed the PCR reads into MiXCR, producing one record per CDR3 protein. Here the sample spans 350,000 to 400,000 distinct CDR3 sequences, roughly 22% being singletons. The material sequenced was PBMCs from the stem cell graft donor, taken from the stem cell graft. Receptor source: a human donor who donated a stem cell graft to a child with acute myeloid leukemia.

The V call is TRBV7-3, the J call TRBJ1-1; the D gene is possibly TRBD1 (5 bases). V shed 4 bases and J shed 5 bases, with 11 bases lying between them. The CDR3 has 13 residues. CDR1 is SGHTA, CDR2 FQGTGA, per germline. The CDR3 reads CASSSTAKTEAFF. The CDR3 DNA reads as TGTGCCAGCAGCTCGACAGCGAAAACTGAAGCTTTCTTT.

This chain links TRBV6-1 with TRBJ2-3; D gene unclear. The CDR3 sequence is 12 residues long. V shed 3 bases and J shed 4 bases, with 5 bases lying between them. CDR1 and CDR2 from the germline V gene are MNHNS and SASEGT. This CDR3 reads CASSDWSDTQYF. The DNA of the CDR3 is TGTGCCAGCAGTGATTGGTCAGATACGCAGTATTTT.

This clonotype was counted only a few times. Written as DNA, the CDR3 is TGTGCCAGCAGCGTAGCTTGGGGACAAGTTGAGCAGTTCTTC. It specifies CASSVAWGQVEQFF. V and J are TRBV9 and TRBJ2-1; tentative D call: TRBD1 (6 bases). Trimming cost V 0 bases and J 9 bases, with 13 bases left between them. The CDR3 spans 14 residues. The germline gives CDR1 SGDLS, CDR2 YYNGEE.

This clonotype was recorded at least ten times. This chain connects TRBV20-1 to TRBJ2-7; tentative D call: TRBD2 (5 bases). Germline lookup yields CDR1 DFQATT and CDR2 SNEGSKA (reference sequence). Trimming stripped 3 bases from V and 5 bases from J, with 17 bases between. The CDR3 runs 14 residues. The CDR3 region is CSASRPNGGNEQYF. The CDR3 coding sequence is TGCAGTGCTAGTAGGCCGAACGGAGGAAACGAGCAGTACTTC.

This clonotype showed up just a few times. This chain uses TRBV2 with TRBJ2-7, with D unclear. This CDR3 is built from 11 residues. Trimming stripped 2 bases from V and 7 bases from J, with 6 bases between. CDR1 SNHLY and CDR2 FYNNEI come from the germline V gene. CDR3 in amino acids: CASSEWGEQYF. The CDR3, as DNA: TGTGCCAGCAGTGAATGGGGAGAGCAGTACTTC.

This clonotype showed up many times. The chain couples TRBV6-1 to TRBJ2-2, with 13 nucleotides matching TRBD2. V was clipped by 6 bases and J by 8 bases; unmatched bases: 6. CDR3 length: 15 residues. In germline, CDR1 is MNHNS, CDR2 SASEGT. The CDR3 protein is CASSSGLAGAGELFF. In DNA, the CDR3 is TGTGCCAGCAGCTCCGGACTAGCGGGAGCTGGGGAGCTGTTTTTT.

This clonotype was counted at least ten times. The gene calls are TRBV12-3 or TRBV12-4 and TRBJ1-3, with D hard to call. The V and J ends lost 6 bases and 4 bases respectively, with 7 bases between them. This CDR3 region has 12 residues. CDR3 sequence reads: CASSPFGNTIYF. The CDR3 DNA follows: TGTGCCAGCAGCCCCTTCGGAAACACCATATATTTT.

The table lists this clonotype with a few counts. The chain recombines TRBV6-1 with TRBJ2-7, with unresolved D. The CDR3 is 13 amino acids. Per germline, CDR1 MNHNS and CDR2 SASEGT. V was cut by 10 bases and J by 2 bases, with 15 bases left in between. The CDR3 loop reads CATRREDPYEQYF. CDR3 nucleotide sequence: TGTGCCACACGGAGAGAAGACCCCTACGAGCAGTACTTC.

This clonotype has a handful of counts. Here the CDR3 DNA reads TGTGCCAGCAGTTTAATATCAGGGAACACTGAAGCTTTCTTT. Its translation is CASSLISGNTEAFF. The chain recombines TRBV28 with TRBJ1-1; the D is unclear. Germline V gene lookup returns CDR1 MDHEN and CDR2 SYDVKM. V lost 2 bases, J lost 1 base, and 8 bases lay in between. The CDR3 covers 14 residues.

A note on this clonotype: The junction differs from germline at one of its ends, possibly a read error. V is TRBV20-1 and J is TRBJ2-2, with D maybe TRBD2 (5 bases). This CDR3 contains 15 residues. CDR1 is DFQATT and CDR2 is SNEGSKA in the germline V gene (reference sequence). The CDR3 sequence is CSARSRGLNTGEPFF. CDR3 in DNA: TGCAGTGCTCGGTCGCGTGGCCTGAACACCGGGGAGCCGTTTTTT.

This clonotype was seen a few times. This chain joins TRBV28 and TRBJ2-7, with 9 positions matching TRBD1. Germline trimming cut 7 bases from V and 2 bases from J; bases unmatched to any gene: 15. Germline V gene lookup returns CDR1 MDHEN and CDR2 SYDVKM. This CDR3 comprises 17 residues. CDR3 protein: CASTPAWGQGFPYEQYF. The CDR3 bases are TGTGCCAGCACCCCAGCCTGGGGACAGGGTTTCCCCTACGAGCAGTACTTC.

This clonotype came up a few times. The chain links TRBV15 to TRBJ2-1; D unresolved. Germline CDR1 is LNHNV and CDR2 is YYDKDF (reference sequence). This CDR3 comprises 15 residues. V lost 0 bases, J lost 9 bases, and 15 bases lay in between. The DNA for the CDR3 is TGTGCCACCAGCAGAGATCCTTTGAGTTCCGGTGAGCAGTTCTTC. This translates into CATSRDPLSSGEQFF.

The CDR3 DNA reads as TGCGCCAGCAGCTTGCGGCGGTGGGACTACGAGCAGTACTTC. Its translation: CASSLRRWDYEQYF. This chain uses TRBV5-1 with TRBJ2-7, with D unclear. The V end lost 1 base, the J end lost 3 bases, and 11 bases lay between the germline ends. The CDR3 contains 14 residues. CDR1 is SGHRS and CDR2 is YFSETQ in the germline V gene. Together with reference TRBV5-1 and TRBJ2-7, the CDR3 gives the full variable domain: KAGVTQTPRYLIKTRGQQVTLSCSPISGHRSVSWYQQTPGQGLQFLFEYFSETQRNKGNFPGRFSGRQFSNSRSEMNVSTLELGDSALYLCASSLRRWDYEQYFGPGTRLTVT.

The CDR3 region is CASSSATSGRTYEQYF. The CDR3 DNA is TGTGCCAGCAGTAGTGCGACTAGCGGGAGGACCTACGAGCAGTACTTC. The rearrangement links TRBV2 to TRBJ2-7; 13 bases agree with TRBD2. CDR1 and CDR2 (germline): SNHLY, FYNNEI. Trimming cost V 5 bases and J 2 bases; bases outside gene matches: 6. This CDR3 region has 16 residues.

The sample holds many counts of this clonotype. The V and J genes are TRBV12-3 or TRBV12-4 and TRBJ2-3; D gene ambiguous. V was clipped by 4 bases and J by 4 bases, with 3 bases between them. This CDR3 comprises 11 residues. The CDR3 sequence is CASSSSDTQYF. The CDR3 coding sequence is TGTGCCAGCAGTTCATCAGATACGCAGTATTTT.

In DNA, the CDR3 is TGTGCCAGCAGTTTATGGGCGGGAGAAGACGTCGATGAGCAGTTCTTC. It yields the protein CASSLWAGEDVDEQFF. This rearrangement joins TRBV28 to TRBJ2-1; 7 bases are a match to TRBD2. V trimming: 0 bases; J trimming: 8 bases; junction bases outside the gene matches: 10. The CDR3 spans 16 residues. Germline V gene sequence: CDR1 MDHEN, CDR2 SYDVKM.

The chain combines TRBV20-1 with TRBJ2-3, with D uncertain. CDR1 is DFQATT, CDR2 SNEGSKA, per germline (reference sequence). Trimming took 5 bases from V and 0 from J, leaving 12 bases between them. The CDR3 extends over 14 amino acids. CDR3 nucleotide sequence: TGCAGTGCTGGAAAGGGAATGAGCACAGATACGCAGTATTTT. Protein: CSAGKGMSTDTQYF.

In this sample, this clonotype turned up a few times. V is TRBV12-3 or TRBV12-4 and J is TRBJ2-5; D is perhaps TRBD2 (7 bases). The CDR3 is 15 residues long. Trimming stripped 7 bases from V and 5 bases from J, with 20 bases between. DNA of the CDR3: TGTGCCAGCAAGGAGGGGGGGAGGGCCTATGAGACCCAGTACTTC. It translates to CASKEGGRAYETQYF.

This clonotype was seen many times. J is TRBJ2-7 and V is TRBV7-9; 11 nucleotides match TRBD2. The CDR3 is made up of 16 amino acids. The germline gives CDR1 SEHNR, CDR2 FQNEAQ (reference sequence). V shed 5 bases and J 0 bases; nucleotides not matched to a gene: 6. The CDR3 sequence is CASSERTSGGSYEQYF. The CDR3 DNA sequence: TGTGCCAGCAGCGAGCGCACTAGCGGGGGCTCCTACGAGCAGTACTTC.

The chain is built from TRBV7-3 and TRBJ2-4, with D tentatively TRBD1 (6 bases). The germline gives CDR1 SGHTA, CDR2 FQGTGA. The CDR3 length is 16 residues. The germline V and J ends were trimmed by 1 base and 3 bases, with 13 bases remaining between them. CDR3 sequence: CASSLSQGKGKNIQYF. The CDR3 coding sequence is TGTGCCAGCAGCTTAAGTCAGGGGAAGGGCAAAAACATTCAGTACTTC.

This clonotype was recorded many times. This chain joins TRBV12-3 or TRBV12-4 and TRBJ1-1, with TRBD1 identical over 8 bases. This CDR3 region has 14 residues. Trimming took 6 bases from V and 5 from J; bases not matched to a gene: 8. In DNA, the CDR3 is TGTGCCAGCAGCGGACAGGGCGTGCGAACTGAAGCTTTCTTT. It yields the protein CASSGQGVRTEAFF.

CDR3 coding DNA: TGTGCCACCAGTGACGGTAAACAGGGAGTTGAAGAGACCCAGTACTTC. Its protein product is CATSDGKQGVEETQYF. The genes are TRBV24-1 and TRBJ2-5, with a tentative D call TRBD1 (6 bases). V was clipped by 4 bases and J by 3 bases, with 17 bases between them. The CDR3 runs 16 residues. The germline V gene encodes CDR1 KGHDR and CDR2 SFDVKD.

The chain recombines TRBV20-1 with TRBJ2-3, with 8 bases identical to TRBD2. The CDR3 extends over 13 amino acids. The junction had 4 bases not matched to a gene; V was cut back by 2 bases and J by 6 bases. Germline V gene lookup returns CDR1 DFQATT and CDR2 SNEGSKA (reference sequence). The DNA of the CDR3 is TGCAGTGCTAGACTAGCGGGTGTTGATACGCAGTATTTT. It codes for CSARLAGVDTQYF.

This clonotype was found a few times. This rearrangement joins TRBV5-1 to TRBJ2-3; possibly TRBD2 for D (5 bases). Per the germline V gene, CDR1 is SGHRS and CDR2 is YFSETQ. This CDR3 has 14 amino acids. The ends were cut back, 0 bases at V and 6 bases at J, with 11 bases in the middle. The CDR3 DNA sequence: TGCGCCAGCAGCTTGGAGCGGAGAGGGGATACGCAGTATTTT. Translating gives CASSLERRGDTQYF.

This clonotype was counted only a few times. The V gene is TRBV24-1, the J gene TRBJ2-1; D is uncertain. The V gene's germline CDR1 is KGHDR and CDR2 SFDVKD. V was shortened by 6 bases and J by 7 bases, with 15 bases between the two germline ends. This CDR3 comprises 14 residues. The CDR3 loop reads CATSQDTIMNEQFF. CDR3 bases: TGTGCCACCAGTCAAGATACGATAATGAATGAGCAGTTCTTC.

This clonotype appeared a few times. J is TRBJ1-3 and V is TRBV13; 9 nucleotides agree with TRBD1. Germline V gene sequence: CDR1 PRHDT, CDR2 FYEKMQ (reference sequence). The CDR3 is 15 residues long. Unmatched junction bases numbered 5, after V lost 5 bases and J lost 3 bases. CDR3 DNA: TGTGCCAGCAGCCCGGACAGGGGTGGTGGAAACACCATATATTTT. It codes for CASSPDRGGGNTIYF.

This clonotype was counted a few times. CDR3 sequence reads: CAWSAGVGLTEAFF. The DNA of the CDR3 is TGTGCCTGGAGTGCTGGGGTGGGGCTCACTGAAGCTTTCTTT. This sequence joins TRBV30 and TRBJ1-1, with a possible D match to TRBD1 (5 bases). V dropped 1 base and J dropped 4 bases, with 13 bases sitting between them. CDR1 and CDR2 from the germline V gene are GTSNPN and SVGIG (reference sequence). The CDR3 totals 14 residues.

The V gene is TRBV4-3, the J gene TRBJ2-1; D unclear. Looked up from germline, CDR1 is LGHNA and CDR2 is YSLEER. The V end was cut by 3 bases, the J end by 3 bases, with 15 bases between. The CDR3 has 16 residues. Written as DNA, the CDR3 is TGCGCCAGCAGCCACCCCCTAGGAAAGGGCTACAATGAGCAGTTCTTC. This gives the protein CASSHPLGKGYNEQFF.

This clonotype was seen more than once but under ten times. V is TRBV11-2 and J is TRBJ1-1, with D uncertain. Germline V gene data show CDR1 as SGHAT and CDR2 as FQNNGV. This CDR3 has 12 amino acids. V gave up 3 bases and J gave up 9 bases, with 11 bases separating them. The CDR3 nucleotides are TGTGCCAGCAGCTTCGGCGGTCCTCAAGCTTTCTTT. Translating gives CASSFGGPQAFF.